The 26 T cell receptor beta chains listed next were all sequenced from one sample in a study of T cell clusters in autoimmune cytopenias. About 37,500 genome equivalents of blood DNA were amplified for TRB. One tube held mixed TRB-A and TRB-B primer pools for touch-down PCR. No DNA is given; TCRdb re-called the multiplex PCR reads and lists each CDR3 protein once. The table for this sample gives about 4,300 distinct CDR3 sequences. Sequencing was carried out using peripheral blood. The origin of the receptors is a human donor with an autoimmune cytopenia or autoimmune hepatitis (not recorded which).

V is TRBV12-3 or TRBV12-4 and J is TRBJ2-7; TCRdb outputs TRBD2, but without DNA this stays unchecked. The CDR3 length is 13 residues. The CDR3: CASSRGLADEQYF.

This clonotype is classed as medium-sized by frequency. The chain has TRBV29-1 and TRBJ2-4. Germline CDR1 SQVTM, CDR2 ANQGSEA. The CDR3 loop spans 12 amino acids. CDR3 sequence reads: CSVEDWRNIQYF. The variable domain in full, with the rest retrieved from reference TRBV29-1 and TRBJ2-4, is SAVISQKPSRDICQRGTSLTIQCQVDSQVTMMFWYRQQPGQSLTLIATANQGSEATYESGFVIDKFPISRPNLTFSTLTVSNMSPEDSSIYLCSVEDWRNIQYFGAGTRLSVL.

This clonotype ranks as medium-sized in terms of frequency. This rearrangement joins TRBV27 to TRBJ1-6; TCRdb picks TRBD1, but there is no DNA to check that call. Germline CDR1 and CDR2: MNHEY and SMNVEV (reference sequence). CDR3 length: 16 residues. The CDR3 loop is CASSLSWTGGNSPLHF.

This chain links TRBV7-9 with TRBJ2-3; the TRBD1 assignment by TCRdb is unverifiable without DNA. The CDR3 is 16 amino acids. The germline V gene has CDR1 SEHNR and CDR2 FQNEAQ (reference sequence). The CDR3 protein is CASSPRWGETTDTQYF.

The V and J genes are TRBV27 and TRBJ2-3; checking the TCRdb D call of TRBD2 is not possible without DNA. This CDR3 has 16 residues. From germline, CDR1 is MNHEY and CDR2 SMNVEV (reference sequence). The chain's CDR3 is CASSSRTSGRTDTQYF.

The V call is TRBV6-1, the J call TRBJ2-7; TCRdb's D call of TRBD1 is untestable without DNA. CDR3 length: 14 amino acids. Germline-derived CDR1 and CDR2 are MNHNS and SASEGT. The CDR3 region is CASSHTGGGYEQYF.

This clonotype is medium-sized (0.01 to 0.1%) by frequency. V usage is TRBV6-6 and J usage is TRBJ2-6; the D call of TRBD1 rests on TCRdb alone, since no DNA is present to check it. Per the germline V gene, CDR1 is MNHNY and CDR2 is SVGAGI (reference sequence). The CDR3 contains 18 residues. CDR3 in amino acids: CASTSLLAGSSGANVLTF.

This clonotype ranks as medium-sized (0.01 to 0.1%) in terms of frequency. The rearrangement uses TRBV5-5 and TRBJ1-4; TCRdb names TRBD1, which stays unverified in the absence of DNA. Germline V gene lookup returns CDR1 SGHKS and CDR2 YYEKEE (reference sequence). The CDR3 contains 13 residues. The CDR3 sequence is CASSWGTGEKLFF.

This clonotype shows up as medium-sized by frequency. The chain employs TRBV29-1 and TRBJ1-2. Germline V gene lookup returns CDR1 SQVTM and CDR2 ANQGSEA. This CDR3 comprises 13 residues. The CDR3 is CSVEPPPPRGYTF.

This chain links TRBV6-2 or TRBV6-3 with TRBJ2-7. CDR1 and CDR2 (germline): MNHEY, SVGEGT. The CDR3 covers 14 residues. This chain's CDR3 is CASSSSDGRYEQYF.

This clonotype ranks as medium-sized (0.01 to 0.1%) in terms of frequency. The chain is built from TRBV7-6 and TRBJ2-7. Germline CDR1 is SGHVS and CDR2 is FNYEAQ. The CDR3 totals 14 residues. CDR3 in amino acids: CASSRERSSYEQYF.

The chain recombines TRBV7-6 with TRBJ2-1; TCRdb picks TRBD2, but there is no DNA to check that call. The CDR3 totals 20 residues. The germline gives CDR1 SGHVS, CDR2 FNYEAQ. The CDR3 sequence: CASSLVPGLAGEWAHNEQFF.

This clonotype is labeled medium-sized (0.01 to 0.1%) based on frequency. The gene calls are TRBV6-5 and TRBJ1-5; TCRdb's D call of TRBD1 is untestable without DNA. Germline-derived CDR1 and CDR2 are MNHEY and SVGAGI. The CDR3 sequence is 15 residues long. This chain's CDR3 is CASRQGQGAGQPQHF.

The chain carries TRBV6-1 and TRBJ1-5; TCRdb calls TRBD1, which cannot be checked without DNA. The CDR3 sequence is 14 residues long. Germline V gene data show CDR1 as MNHNS and CDR2 as SASEGT. This chain's CDR3 is CASSGTASNQPQHF.

Measured by frequency, this clonotype is medium-sized (0.01 to 0.1%). The rearrangement uses TRBV5-6 and TRBJ2-2. The CDR3 runs 15 residues. The germline CDR1 and CDR2 sequences are SGHDT and YYEEEE. The CDR3 region is CASSLSGRTSGELFF.

By frequency, this clonotype is large (0.1 to 1%). V is TRBV29-1 and J is TRBJ2-1. Per germline, CDR1 SQVTM and CDR2 ANQGSEA. This CDR3 comprises 12 residues. CDR3 sequence: CSVDRASNEQFF.

Frequency places this clonotype as medium-sized. This chain links TRBV27 with TRBJ2-1; TCRdb outputs TRBD1, but without DNA this stays unchecked. CDR1 is MNHEY, CDR2 SMNVEV, per germline (reference sequence). The CDR3 is made up of 16 amino acids. CDR3 region: CASSSYAGGPYNEQFF.

The chain is built from TRBV6-5 and TRBJ2-7; TCRdb proposes TRBD1, but this gene call is untestable without DNA. Germline V lookup: CDR1 MNHEY, CDR2 SVGAGI. CDR3 length: 13 amino acids. CDR3 loop: CASSGTDRVEQYF.

This clonotype registers medium-sized (0.01 to 0.1%) by frequency. The chain employs TRBV13 and TRBJ2-3. Looked up from germline, CDR1 is PRHDT and CDR2 is FYEKMQ (reference sequence). The CDR3 covers 13 residues. The CDR3 spells CASSLGRTDTQYF.

By frequency, this clonotype registers medium-sized. The chain recombines TRBV6-6 with TRBJ1-1. This CDR3 region has 13 residues. The germline V gene has CDR1 MNHNY and CDR2 SVGAGI (reference sequence). CDR3 region: CASTAGFWTEAFF.

This clonotype is deemed medium-sized (0.01 to 0.1%) by its frequency. The chain has TRBV19 and TRBJ2-1; with no DNA, the TCRdb D assignment of TRBD1 cannot be verified. This CDR3 has 17 residues. Per the germline V gene, CDR1 is LNHDA and CDR2 is SQIVND (reference sequence). The CDR3 sequence: CASSPNPGHLSYNEQFF.

This clonotype ranks as medium-sized (0.01 to 0.1%) in terms of frequency. This chain links TRBV27 with TRBJ2-2; TCRdb reports TRBD2, a call that lacks DNA to check it against. CDR1 and CDR2 from the germline V gene are MNHEY and SMNVEV (reference sequence). The CDR3 runs 16 residues. The CDR3 loop is CASTLGGTTFPRELFF.

The chain uses TRBV29-1 and TRBJ2-2. The CDR3 totals 11 residues. The germline CDR1 and CDR2 sequences are SQVTM and ANQGSEA. The CDR3: CSVLGTGELFF.

The V call is TRBV4-3, the J call TRBJ2-6; TCRdb reports TRBD1, a call that lacks DNA to check it against. The CDR3 is made up of 15 amino acids. Germline V lookup: CDR1 LGHNA, CDR2 YSLEER. The CDR3 loop reads CASSHSGAGANVLTF.

The V gene is TRBV6-6, the J gene TRBJ1-1. This CDR3 has 13 residues. The V gene's germline CDR1 is MNHNY and CDR2 SVGAGI (reference sequence). The CDR3 loop reads CASSPGSRPEAFF.

This clonotype is classed as medium-sized (0.01 to 0.1%) by frequency. The chain joins TRBV6-5 to TRBJ1-6. The CDR3 consists of 15 residues. CDR1 and CDR2 from the germline V gene are MNHEY and SVGAGI. The chain's CDR3 is CASRASSSYNSPLHF.